This T cell receptor (beta chain) was identified in a study of blood T cell repertoires in COVID-19. A remark on this clone: This CDR3 is also generated by other DNA sequences in the sample.

Assay used: immunoSEQ multiplex PCR; TCRdb lists only in-frame clones, some missing. The table shows fewer than 400,000 clones, with around 87% occurring only once. The length of the CDR3 is 15 residues. Germline CDR1 SEHNR, CDR2 FQNEAQ (reference sequence). The V and J ends lost 5 bases and 0 bases, in that order; junction bases with no gene match: 3. Sequencing was done on a sample of peripheral blood. The receptor was isolated from a human donor in a cohort sampled during active COVID-19. This rearrangement joins TRBV7-9 to TRBJ2-1, with TRBD2 matching over 8 bases. Here the CDR3 reads CASSPSGSSYNEQFF. The CDR3 nucleotides read TGTGCCAGCAGCCCAAGCGGGAGCTCCTACAATGAGCAGTTCTTC.